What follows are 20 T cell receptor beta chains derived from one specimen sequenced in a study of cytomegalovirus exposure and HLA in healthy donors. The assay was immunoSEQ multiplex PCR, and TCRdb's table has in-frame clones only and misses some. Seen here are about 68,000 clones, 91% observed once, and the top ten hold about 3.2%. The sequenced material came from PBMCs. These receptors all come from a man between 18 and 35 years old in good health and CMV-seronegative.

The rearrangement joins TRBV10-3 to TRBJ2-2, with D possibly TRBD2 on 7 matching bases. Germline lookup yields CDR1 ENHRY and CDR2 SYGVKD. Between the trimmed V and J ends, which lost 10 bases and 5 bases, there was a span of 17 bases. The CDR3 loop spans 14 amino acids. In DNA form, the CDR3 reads TGTGCCACCCATGGGGGGGCGGCGACCGGGGAGCTGTTTTTT. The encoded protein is CATHGGAATGELFF.

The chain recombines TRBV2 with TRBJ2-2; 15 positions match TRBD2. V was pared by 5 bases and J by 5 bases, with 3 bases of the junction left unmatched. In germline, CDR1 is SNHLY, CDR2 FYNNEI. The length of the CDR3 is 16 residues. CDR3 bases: TGTGCCAGCAGTATGGGACTAGCGGGAGGAACCGGGGAGCTGTTTTTT. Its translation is CASSMGLAGGTGELFF.

The CDR3 bases are TGTGCCAGCAGTTCCACCGGGACAGGGGGCGGCTACACCTTC. Protein: CASSSTGTGGGYTF. The chain employs TRBV28 and TRBJ1-2; 12 nucleotides agree with TRBD1. Germline assignment: CDR1 MDHEN and CDR2 SYDVKM. This CDR3 is built from 14 residues. Trimming cost V 4 bases and J 8 bases; bases outside gene matches: 5.

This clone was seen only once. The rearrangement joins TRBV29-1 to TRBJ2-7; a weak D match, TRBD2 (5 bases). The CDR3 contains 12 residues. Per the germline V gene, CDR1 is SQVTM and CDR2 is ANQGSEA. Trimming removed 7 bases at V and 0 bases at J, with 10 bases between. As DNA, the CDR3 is TGCAGCGCCTCGGACTTCTCCTACGAGCAGTACTTC. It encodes CSASDFSYEQYF.

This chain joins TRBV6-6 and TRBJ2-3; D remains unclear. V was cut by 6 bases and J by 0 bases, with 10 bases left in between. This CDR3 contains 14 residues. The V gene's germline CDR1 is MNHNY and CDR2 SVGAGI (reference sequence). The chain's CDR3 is CASSLSASTDTQYF. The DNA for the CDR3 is TGTGCCAGCAGCCTAAGCGCCAGCACAGATACGCAGTATTTT.

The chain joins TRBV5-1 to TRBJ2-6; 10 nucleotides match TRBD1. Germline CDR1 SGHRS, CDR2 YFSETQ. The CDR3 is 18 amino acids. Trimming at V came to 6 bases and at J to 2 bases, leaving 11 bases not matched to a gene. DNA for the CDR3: TGCGCCAGCACCTCGACGAGACAGGGGGCGGCTGGGGCCAACGTCCTGACTTTC. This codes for CASTSTRQGAAGANVLTF.

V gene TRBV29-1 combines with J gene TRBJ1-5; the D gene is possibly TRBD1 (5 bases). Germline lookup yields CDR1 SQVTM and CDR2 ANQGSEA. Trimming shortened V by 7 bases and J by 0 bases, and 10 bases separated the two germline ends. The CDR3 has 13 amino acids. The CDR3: CSAQQDSNQPQHF. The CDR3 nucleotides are TGCAGCGCCCAACAGGATAGCAATCAGCCCCAGCATTTT.

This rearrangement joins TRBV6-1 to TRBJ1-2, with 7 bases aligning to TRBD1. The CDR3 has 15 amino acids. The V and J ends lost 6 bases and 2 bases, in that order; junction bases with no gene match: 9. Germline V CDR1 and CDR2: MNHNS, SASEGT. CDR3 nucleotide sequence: TGTGCCAGCAGCCCCGGGGGACAGCTAAACTATGGCTACACCTTC. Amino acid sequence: CASSPGGQLNYGYTF.

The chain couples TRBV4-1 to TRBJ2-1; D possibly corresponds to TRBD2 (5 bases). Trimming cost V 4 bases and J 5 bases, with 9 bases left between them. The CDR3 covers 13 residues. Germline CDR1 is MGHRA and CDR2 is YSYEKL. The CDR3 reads CASSLGLHNEQFF. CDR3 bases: TGCGCCAGCAGCCTAGGACTGCACAATGAGCAGTTCTTC.

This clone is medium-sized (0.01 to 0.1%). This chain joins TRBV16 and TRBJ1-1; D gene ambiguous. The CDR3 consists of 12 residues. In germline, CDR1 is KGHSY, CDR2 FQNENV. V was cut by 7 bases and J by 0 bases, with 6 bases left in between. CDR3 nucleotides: TGTGCCAGCACCACAGTGAACACTGAAGCTTTCTTT. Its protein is CASTTVNTEAFF.

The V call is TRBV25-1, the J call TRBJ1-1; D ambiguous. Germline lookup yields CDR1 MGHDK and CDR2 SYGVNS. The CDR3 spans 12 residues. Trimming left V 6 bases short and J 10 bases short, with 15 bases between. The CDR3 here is CASSPVGGLAFF. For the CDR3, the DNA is TGTGCCAGCAGCCCGGTTGGAGGGCTAGCTTTCTTT.

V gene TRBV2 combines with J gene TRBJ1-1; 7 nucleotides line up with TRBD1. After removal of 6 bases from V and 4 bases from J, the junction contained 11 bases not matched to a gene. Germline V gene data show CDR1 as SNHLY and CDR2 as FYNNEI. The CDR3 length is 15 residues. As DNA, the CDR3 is TGTGCCAGCAGCGCCCACCGACAGGGTACCACTGAAGCTTTCTTT. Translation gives CASSAHRQGTTEAFF.

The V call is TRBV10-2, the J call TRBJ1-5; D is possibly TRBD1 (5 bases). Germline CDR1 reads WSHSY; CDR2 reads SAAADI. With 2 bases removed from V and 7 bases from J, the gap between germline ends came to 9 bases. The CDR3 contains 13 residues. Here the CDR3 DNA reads TGCGCCAGCAGTGAGGGGGCTCGGCAGCCCCAGCATTTT. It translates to CASSEGARQPQHF.

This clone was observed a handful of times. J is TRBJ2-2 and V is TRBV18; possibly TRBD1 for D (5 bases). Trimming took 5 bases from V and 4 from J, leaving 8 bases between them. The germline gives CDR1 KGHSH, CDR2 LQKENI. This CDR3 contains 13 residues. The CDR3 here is CASSATATGELFF. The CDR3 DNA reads TGTGCCAGCTCAGCGACAGCCACCGGGGAGCTGTTTTTT.

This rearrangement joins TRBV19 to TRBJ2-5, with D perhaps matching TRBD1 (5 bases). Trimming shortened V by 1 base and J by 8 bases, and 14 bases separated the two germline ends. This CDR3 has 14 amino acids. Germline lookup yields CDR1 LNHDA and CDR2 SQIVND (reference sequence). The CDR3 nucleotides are TGTGCCAGTAGTATAGCACAGGTGGACCAAACCCAGTACTTC. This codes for CASSIAQVDQTQYF.

CDR3 residues: CASSFPTYEQYF. The CDR3 DNA is TGTGCCAGCAGTTTCCCCACCTACGAGCAGTACTTC. The rearrangement links TRBV28 to TRBJ2-7, with unresolved D. CDR1 is MDHEN, CDR2 SYDVKM, per germline. The V end was cut by 3 bases, the J end by 2 bases, with 5 bases between. This CDR3 has 12 residues.

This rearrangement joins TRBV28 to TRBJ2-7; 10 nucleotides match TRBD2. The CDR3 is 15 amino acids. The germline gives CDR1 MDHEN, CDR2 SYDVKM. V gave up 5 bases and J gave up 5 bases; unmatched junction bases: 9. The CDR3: CASSPTTSGKHEQYF. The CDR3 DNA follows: TGTGCCAGCAGTCCGACCACTAGCGGGAAGCACGAGCAGTACTTC.

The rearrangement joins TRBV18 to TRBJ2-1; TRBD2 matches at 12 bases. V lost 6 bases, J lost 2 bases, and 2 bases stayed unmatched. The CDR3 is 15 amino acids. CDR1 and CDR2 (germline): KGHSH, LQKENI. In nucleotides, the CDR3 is TGTGCCAGCTCTTCTAGCGGGAGGGCCTACAATGAGCAGTTCTTC. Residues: CASSSSGRAYNEQFF. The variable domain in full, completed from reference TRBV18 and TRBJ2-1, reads NAGVMQNPRHLVRRRGQEARLRCSPMKGHSHVYWYRQLPEEGLKFMVYLQKENIIDESGMPKERFSAEFPKEGPSILRIQQVVRGDSAAYFCASSSSGRAYNEQFFGPGTRLTVL.

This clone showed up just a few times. The CDR3, as DNA: TGTGCCAGCAGTGAACACGGGGCCAGGGGGGCCCCTGAAGCTTTCTTT. Translating it yields CASSEHGARGAPEAFF. The chain uses TRBV6-1 and TRBJ1-1; 7 bases are a match to TRBD1. CDR1 MNHNS and CDR2 SASEGT come from the germline V gene. CDR3 length: 16 residues. The J segment lost 6 bases and the V segment lost 2 bases, leaving 12 bases of the junction unmatched.

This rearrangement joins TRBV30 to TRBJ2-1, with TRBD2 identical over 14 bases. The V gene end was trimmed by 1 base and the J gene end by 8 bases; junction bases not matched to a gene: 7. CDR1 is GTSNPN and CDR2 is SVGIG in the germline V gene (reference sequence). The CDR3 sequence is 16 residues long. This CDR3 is CAWSARLAGGPHEQFF. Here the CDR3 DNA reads TGTGCCTGGAGTGCCAGACTAGCGGGAGGGCCCCATGAGCAGTTCTTC.